This entry concerns a single TCR beta chain. Its target is not known. The data were obtained in a study of T cell responses to AZD1222 COVID-19 vaccine. Overall study findings and caveats: Breadth and depth of Spike-specific TCRs rose after two AZD1222 doses.

TCRdb's table, derived via immunoSEQ multiplex PCR, lists solely in-frame clones and lacks some. The sample has about 190,000 clones, 90% to 95% seen once. After removal of 7 bases from V and 0 bases from J, the junction contained 5 bases not matched to a gene. Germline lookup yields CDR1 MNHEY and CDR2 SVGAGI. This CDR3 is built from 14 residues. The sample was peripheral blood, taken on day 0 of AZD1222 vaccination. The chain couples TRBV6-5 to TRBJ2-7; 8 bases fit TRBD1. This sequence was found in an adult in good health. The CDR3 DNA is TGTGCCAGCAATTTCGGACAGGGCTCCTACGAGCAGTACTTC. Protein sequence: CASNFGQGSYEQYF.